One T cell receptor (beta chain) is described in this entry. This entry comes from a study of blood T cell repertoires in COVID-19. Produced via immunoSEQ multiplex PCR; TCRdb's table is partial and in-frame only. In the table there are 90,000 to 120,000 clones, roughly two thirds of which are singletons. Germline V gene data show CDR1 as SGHVS and CDR2 as FQNEAQ. Trimming took 1 base from V and 8 from J, leaving 8 bases between them. The CDR3 contains 13 residues. The chain recombines TRBV7-8 with TRBJ1-4; D remains ambiguous. The specimen was peripheral blood. This clonotype was obtained from a man aged 80 or over with acute or convalescent COVID-19. The CDR3 DNA is TGTGCCAGCAGCTTAGGGCTTGCCGAAAAACTGTTTTTT. Translated, it gives CASSLGLAEKLFF.